Included here is one T cell receptor beta chain sequence, with context. The target of this receptor is not known. Base qualities are not at hand, and no much larger clone is one base apart. This specimen belongs to a study of identical twins (dated by TCRdb to about 2016). At the level of the whole study: To test whether fetal clonotypes persist, the study used deep sequencing on TCR alpha and beta repertoires from monozygotic twins, unrelated adults of various ages, and cord blood. Replicate twin experiments were performed at different times using different library preparation protocols to rule out contamination.

Overall study results and their limits: Out-of-frame TCR alpha sequences shared between twins showed an excess of low generation-probability sequences compared with coincidental sharing between unrelated individuals. Recombination models systematically underestimated out-of-frame TCR alpha sharing in monozygotic twins but agreed with sharing between unrelated individuals. Conclusions relied on cross-sectional statistical analysis, since the same donors could not be followed over many years. Invariant T cells such as MAIT and iNKT could partly confound zero-insertion analyses, though diverse VJ usage argued against this for most clonotypes. Excess twin sharing in beta out-of-frame sequences was weaker because fewer shared sequences lowered the signal-to-noise ratio. Fewer insertions were carried by abundant cord blood beta clonotypes; a weaker similar trend was observed in young adult naive repertoires, while no such trend was observed in memory repertoires.

The library was prepared using 5' RACE. Sequencing took place on an Illumina HiSeq 2000. Template switching introduced a universal primer binding site; the final cDNA contained a unique molecular identifier, enabling accurate counting of TCR cDNA molecules. Specific primers in the conserved constant-segment region were used to synthesize first-strand cDNA for TCR alpha and beta chains. To control for contamination, every cDNA library carried two barcodes: a SMART-Mk sample barcode plus Illumina barcodes. Two successive PCR steps introduced TruSeq adapter sequences along with Illumina sample barcodes. The TCR alpha and beta cDNA libraries were sequenced on the Illumina HiSeq platform using custom primers. On the study's bioinformatics: Raw reads were processed with MiGEC to extract unique molecular identifiers, and MiXCR was used to determine CDR3 positions. For each individual, recombination models were inferred using an EM algorithm with the repgenHMM and IGoR tools. Shared clonotypes were analyzed with the tcR package in R, and sharing was normalized by the product of cloneset sizes. To study raw recombination without the effects of thymic and clonal selection, out-of-frame nonproductive sequences were analyzed. TCRdb trimmed public reads at Q25 via fastp, called clones via MiXCR and kept in-frame beta chains. CDR3 protein sequences are deduplicated, and each keeps its most common genes and DNA. The V and J calls follow TCRdb's processing rather than the paper's. This sample is represented by 1.5 million or so distinct CDR3 sequences; 32% of them were singletons. Jointly, the top ten make up 0.25% to 0.3% of the sample.

Looking up the germline V gene (reference sequence) yields CDR1 MNHNY and CDR2 SVGAGI. Unmatched junction bases come to 6, with V trimmed by 6 bases and J by 0 bases. There are 16 amino acids in the CDR3, from cysteine to phenylalanine inclusive. The sequence is cut down to CDR3 DNA, 48 bases in frame from base 1. Every donor was a healthy Caucasian. This receptor chain uses TRBV6-6 and TRBJ1-4, and TRBD1 aligns with 8 junction nucleotides. Sequenced sample: cord blood. The clonotype was recovered from a newborn girl in good health. The DNA sequence reads TGTGCCAGCAGGGGGACAGGCCTGGCAACTAATGAAAAACTGTTTTTT. Protein translation: CASRGTGLATNEKLFF.